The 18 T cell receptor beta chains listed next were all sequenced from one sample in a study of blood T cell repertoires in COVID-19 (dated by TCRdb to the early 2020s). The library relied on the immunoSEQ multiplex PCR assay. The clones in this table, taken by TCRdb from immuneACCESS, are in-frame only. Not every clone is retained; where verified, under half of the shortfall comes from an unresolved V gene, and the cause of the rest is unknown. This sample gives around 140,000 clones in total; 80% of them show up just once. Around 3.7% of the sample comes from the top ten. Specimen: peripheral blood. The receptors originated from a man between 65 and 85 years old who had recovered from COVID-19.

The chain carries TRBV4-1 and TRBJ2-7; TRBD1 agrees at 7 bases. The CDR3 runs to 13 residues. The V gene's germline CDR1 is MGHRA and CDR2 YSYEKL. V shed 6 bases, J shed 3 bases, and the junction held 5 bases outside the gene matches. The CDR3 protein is CASSQTGYYEQYF. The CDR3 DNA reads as TGCGCCAGCAGTCAGACAGGGTACTACGAGCAGTACTTC.

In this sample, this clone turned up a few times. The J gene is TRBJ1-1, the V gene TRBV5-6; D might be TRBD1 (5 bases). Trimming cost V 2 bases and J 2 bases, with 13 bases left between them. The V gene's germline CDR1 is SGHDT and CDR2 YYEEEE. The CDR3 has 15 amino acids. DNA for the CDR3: TGTGCCAGCAGCTTTGCTTTGGGGCGAAACACTGAAGCTTTCTTT. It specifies CASSFALGRNTEAFF.

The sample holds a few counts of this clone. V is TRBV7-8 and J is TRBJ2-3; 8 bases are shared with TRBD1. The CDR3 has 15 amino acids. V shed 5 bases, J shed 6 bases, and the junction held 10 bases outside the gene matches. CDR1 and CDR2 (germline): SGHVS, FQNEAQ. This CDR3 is CASSASRGLVDTQYF. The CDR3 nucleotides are TGTGCCAGCAGCGCATCCAGGGGGCTGGTGGATACGCAGTATTTT.

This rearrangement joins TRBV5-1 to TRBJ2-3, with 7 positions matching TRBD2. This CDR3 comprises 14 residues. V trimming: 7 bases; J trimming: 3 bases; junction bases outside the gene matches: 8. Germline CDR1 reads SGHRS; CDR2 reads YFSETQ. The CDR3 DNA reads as TGCGCCAGCCGCGAGTGGGAGGGGACAGATACGCAGTATTTT. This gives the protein CASREWEGTDTQYF.

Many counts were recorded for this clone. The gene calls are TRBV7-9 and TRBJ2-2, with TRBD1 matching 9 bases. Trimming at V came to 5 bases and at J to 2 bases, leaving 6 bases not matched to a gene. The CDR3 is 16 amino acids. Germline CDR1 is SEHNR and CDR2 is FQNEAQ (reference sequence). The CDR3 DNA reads TGTGCCAGCAGCACCGGGACAGGGATTAACACCGGGGAGCTGTTTTTT. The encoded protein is CASSTGTGINTGELFF.

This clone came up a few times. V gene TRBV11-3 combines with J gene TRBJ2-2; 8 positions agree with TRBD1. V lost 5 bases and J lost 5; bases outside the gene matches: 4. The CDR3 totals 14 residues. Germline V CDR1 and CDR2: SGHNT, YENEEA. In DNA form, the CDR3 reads TGTGCCAGCAGCCGACAGGGGCAGACCGGGGAGCTGTTTTTT. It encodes CASSRQGQTGELFF.

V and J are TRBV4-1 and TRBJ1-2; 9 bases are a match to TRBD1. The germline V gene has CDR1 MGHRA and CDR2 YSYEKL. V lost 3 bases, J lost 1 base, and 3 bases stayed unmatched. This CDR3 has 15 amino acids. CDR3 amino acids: CASSHVGQGNYGYTF. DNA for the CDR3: TGCGCCAGCAGCCACGTGGGACAGGGTAACTATGGCTACACCTTC.

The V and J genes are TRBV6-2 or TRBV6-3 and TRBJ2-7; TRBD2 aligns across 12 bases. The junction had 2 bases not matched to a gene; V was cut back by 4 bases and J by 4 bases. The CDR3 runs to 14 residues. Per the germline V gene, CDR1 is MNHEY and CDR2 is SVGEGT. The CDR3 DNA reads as TGTGCCAGCAGTTGGACTAGCGGGAAGTACGAGCAGTACTTC. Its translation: CASSWTSGKYEQYF.

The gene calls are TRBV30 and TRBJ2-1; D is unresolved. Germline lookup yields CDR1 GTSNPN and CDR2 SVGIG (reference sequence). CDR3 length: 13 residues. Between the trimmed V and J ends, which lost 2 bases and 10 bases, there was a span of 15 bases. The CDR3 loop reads CAWSLRSAQEQFF. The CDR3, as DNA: TGTGCCTGGAGTCTAAGAAGCGCCCAAGAGCAGTTCTTC.

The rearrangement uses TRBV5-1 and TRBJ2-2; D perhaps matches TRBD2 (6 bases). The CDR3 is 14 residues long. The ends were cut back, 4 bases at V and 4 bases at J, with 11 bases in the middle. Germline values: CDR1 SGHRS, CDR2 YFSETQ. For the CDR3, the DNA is TGCGCCAGCAGCCCCGGGAGCGGCACCGGGGAGCTGTTTTTT. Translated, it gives CASSPGSGTGELFF. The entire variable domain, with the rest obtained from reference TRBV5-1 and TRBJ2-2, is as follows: KAGVTQTPRYLIKTRGQQVTLSCSPISGHRSVSWYQQTPGQGLQFLFEYFSETQRNKGNFPGRFSGRQFSNSRSEMNVSTLELGDSALYLCASSPGSGTGELFFGEGSRLTVL.

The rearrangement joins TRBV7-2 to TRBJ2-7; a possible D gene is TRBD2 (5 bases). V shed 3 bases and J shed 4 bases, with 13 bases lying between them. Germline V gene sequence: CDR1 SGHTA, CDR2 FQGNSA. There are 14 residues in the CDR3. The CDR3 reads CASSLSGGLYEQYF. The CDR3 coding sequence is TGTGCCAGCAGCTTGAGCGGAGGACTTTACGAGCAGTACTTC. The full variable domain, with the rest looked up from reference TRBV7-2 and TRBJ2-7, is GAGVSQSPSNKVTEKGKDVELRCDPISGHTALYWYRQSLGQGLEFLIYFQGNSAPDKSGLPSDRFSAERTGGSVSTLTIQRTQQEDSAVYLCASSLSGGLYEQYFGPGTRLTVT.

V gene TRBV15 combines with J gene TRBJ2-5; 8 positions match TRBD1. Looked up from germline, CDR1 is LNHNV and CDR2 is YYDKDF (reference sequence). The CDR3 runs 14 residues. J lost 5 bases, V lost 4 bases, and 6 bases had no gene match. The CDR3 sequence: CATSTGTGGETQYF. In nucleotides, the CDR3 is TGTGCCACCAGCACGGGGACAGGCGGGGAGACCCAGTACTTC.

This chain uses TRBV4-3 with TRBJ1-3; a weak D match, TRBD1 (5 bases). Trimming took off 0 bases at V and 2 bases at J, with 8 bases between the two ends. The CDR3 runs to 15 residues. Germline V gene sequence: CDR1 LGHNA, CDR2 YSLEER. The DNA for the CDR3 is TGCGCCAGCAGCCAAGATAGACAGCCTGGAAACACCATATATTTT. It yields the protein CASSQDRQPGNTIYF.

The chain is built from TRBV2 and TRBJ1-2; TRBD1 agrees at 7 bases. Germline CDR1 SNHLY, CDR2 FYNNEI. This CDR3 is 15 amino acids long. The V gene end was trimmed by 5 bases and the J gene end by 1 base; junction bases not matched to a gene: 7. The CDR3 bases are TGTGCCAGCAGTTTCGGGACAGCCCGTAACTATGGCTACACCTTC. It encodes CASSFGTARNYGYTF.

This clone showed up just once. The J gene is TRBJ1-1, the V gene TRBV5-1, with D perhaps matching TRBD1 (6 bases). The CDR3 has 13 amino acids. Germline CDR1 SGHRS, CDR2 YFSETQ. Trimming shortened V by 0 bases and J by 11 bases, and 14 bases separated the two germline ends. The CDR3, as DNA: TGCGCCAGCAGCTTGGCGGGACAACCGTTGGCTTTCTTT. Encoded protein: CASSLAGQPLAFF.

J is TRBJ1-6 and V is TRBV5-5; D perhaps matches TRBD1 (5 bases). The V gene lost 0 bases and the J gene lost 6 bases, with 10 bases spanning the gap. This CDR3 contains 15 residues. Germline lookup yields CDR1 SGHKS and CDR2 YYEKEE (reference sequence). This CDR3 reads CASSLGDSPNSPLHF. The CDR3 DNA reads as TGTGCCAGCAGCTTGGGTGACAGCCCTAATTCACCCCTCCACTTT.

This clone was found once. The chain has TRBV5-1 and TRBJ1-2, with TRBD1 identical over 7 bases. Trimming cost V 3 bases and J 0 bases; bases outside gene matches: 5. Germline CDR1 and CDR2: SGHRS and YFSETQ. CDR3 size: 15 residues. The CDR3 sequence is CASSSYGTANYGYTF. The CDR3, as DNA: TGCGCCAGCAGCTCCTACGGGACAGCTAACTATGGCTACACCTTC.

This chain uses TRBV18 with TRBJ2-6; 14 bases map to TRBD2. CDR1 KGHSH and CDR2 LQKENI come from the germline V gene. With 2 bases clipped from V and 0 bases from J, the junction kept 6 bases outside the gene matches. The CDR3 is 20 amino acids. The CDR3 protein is CASSPARTSGRISGANVLTF. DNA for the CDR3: TGTGCCAGCTCACCAGCCCGGACTAGCGGGAGGATCTCTGGGGCCAACGTCCTGACTTTC.